The clone carrying this TCR beta chain was picked up one time. Between the mid-2010s and the late 2010s, patients underwent resection in Japan or China. This table comes from immunoSEQ multiplex PCR, and its TCRdb copy is limited to in-frame clones, with some not included. The table shows some 5,700 clones, with 70% to 90% occurring only once. This sample is drawn from a study of immune evolution from preneoplasia to lung adenocarcinoma. Germline CDR1 is SNHLY and CDR2 is FYNNEI. Unmatched junction bases numbered 2, after V lost 6 bases and J lost 1 base. There are 13 residues in the CDR3. The sequenced material came from FFPE adjacent normal lung tissue. This chain joins TRBV2 and TRBJ2-7; TRBD1 agrees at 8 bases. The TCR was taken from a donor of 70 years or more with lung adenocarcinoma. The CDR3 here is CASRDRASYEQYF. As DNA, the CDR3 is TGTGCCAGCAGGGACAGGGCATCCTACGAGCAGTACTTC. Full variable domain (rest looked up from reference TRBV2 and TRBJ2-7): EPEVTQTPSHQVTQMGQEVILRCVPISNHLYFYWYRQILGQKVEFLVSFYNNEISEKSEIFDDQFSVERPDGSNFTLKIRSTKLEDSAMYFCASRDRASYEQYFGPGTRLTVT.